The entry that follows covers one T cell receptor (beta chain) sequence. Its antigen is as yet unknown. The CDR3 is 17 residues long. This sample is part of a study of cytomegalovirus exposure and HLA in healthy donors. Overall study results and limits: Per published reports, the classifier diagnosed cytomegalovirus status with high specificity and sensitivity. Cytomegalovirus association was listed for 150 to 200 TCR beta chains. There were some public TCRs occurring in many donors, but most TCR sequences were rare.

Vbeta (60) and Jbeta (13) primers were used in the PCR. Repertoires were generated with immunoSEQ multiplex PCR, while TCRdb's copy carries only in-frame clones and drops some. The sample carries about 160,000 clones, 70% to 80% recorded once. This TCR came from a woman between 50 and 59 years old in good health and CMV-seronegative. The V gene is TRBV21-1, the J gene TRBJ2-5; the table's D call TRBD1 went unverified against the DNA. TRBV21-1 is labeled a pseudogene. Sequencing was done on a sample of PBMCs. The CDR3 is CASSNGHPDRAQETQYF. In DNA form, the CDR3 reads TGTGCCAGCAGCAACGGACACCCGGACAGGGCTCAAGAGACCCAGTACTTC.